This TCR beta chain was identified during a study of blood T cell repertoires in COVID-19. Study-level information: Collection of acute and convalescent COVID-19 samples took place in the United States, Italy and Spain. T cells, B-cell-depleted T cells, or PBMCs supplied cDNA or gDNA.

Source study methods: Cell counts per sample came from amplifying reference gene primers. TCRdb's table, derived via immunoSEQ multiplex PCR, lists solely in-frame clones and lacks some. Clone size and the V and J calls come from that table; the DNA yielded D and trimming. The profile shows fewer than 300,000 clones, around 86% of them singletons. V lost 2 bases, J lost 5 bases, and 5 bases stayed unmatched. The length of the CDR3 is 15 residues. Germline V CDR1 and CDR2: LGHNA, YNFKEQ. Sequencing was done on a sample of peripheral blood. This clonotype was sampled from a woman aged 60-75 years with active or convalescent COVID-19. This chain uses TRBV4-2 with TRBJ2-2; the match to TRBD1 covers 7 bases. The CDR3 loop is CASSQRQGDTGELFF. CDR3 nucleotide sequence: TGTGCCAGCAGCCAACGTCAGGGGGATACCGGGGAGCTGTTTTTT.